This T cell receptor beta chain came from a study of regulatory T cells in long-lasting Graves disease. The germline V and J ends were trimmed by 1 base and 0 bases, with 15 bases remaining between them. The germline V gene encodes CDR1 DFQATT and CDR2 SNEGSKA (reference sequence). The CDR3 has 16 residues. The time point: persistent/refractory GD, antithyroid drugs over 5 years with positive TRAb. The TCR library was made from RNA that had been extracted from PBMCs in TRIzol. Building the TCR beta libraries relied on iRepertoire HTBI primers, and CDR3 regions underwent Arm-PCR. Via MiXCR, TCRdb re-called the multiplex PCR reads, giving one row per CDR3 protein. Altogether 400,000 or so distinct CDR3 sequences are present, roughly 20% being singletons, with the ten largest covering less than 25%. This clonotype was seen ten or more times.

The source is a female donor with Graves disease. This material consisted of peripheral blood mononuclear cells (PBMCs), taken when the disease was refractory, from a patient treated with antithyroid drugs. The chain uses TRBV20-1 and TRBJ1-1, with D possibly matching TRBD1 (5 bases). The CDR3 loop reads CSARVGQGLMNTEAFF. CDR3 nucleotides: TGCAGTGCTAGAGTAGGGCAGGGCCTGATGAACACTGAAGCTTTCTTT.